This T cell receptor beta chain was identified in a study of blood T cell repertoires in COVID-19. About the research overall: Collection of acute and convalescent COVID-19 samples took place in the United States, Italy and Spain.

Germline lookup yields CDR1 LNHDA and CDR2 SQIVND (reference sequence). V gave up 9 bases and J gave up 3 bases, with 17 bases separating them. The CDR3 covers 14 residues. Method: immunoSEQ multiplex PCR; TCRdb's copy keeps in-frame clones and lacks some. The table shows about 200,000 clones, with 70% to 85% occurring only once. The gene calls are TRBV19 and TRBJ1-2; no firm D call. The TCR sequence derives from a human donor in a cohort sampled during active COVID-19. The sequenced sample was peripheral blood. The CDR3 loop reads CASRTTTIHYGYTF. The CDR3 DNA is TGTGCCAGCCGAACAACTACGATCCACTATGGCTACACCTTC.